This TCR beta chain was retrieved from a study of identical twins. This clonotype was counted between two and nine times. Its antigen remains unknown. The V gene's germline CDR1 is DFQATT and CDR2 SNEGSKA (reference sequence). Trimming took 3 bases from V and 3 from J; bases not matched to a gene: 9. The CDR3 spans 16 residues. TCRdb reprocessed the 5' RACE reads via MiXCR and lists one record per CDR3 protein. The data contain 550,000 to 700,000 distinct CDR3 sequences, about 20% of them singletons. Study-level results: There is a chance that invariant MAIT and iNKT cells partially muddied zero-insertion analyses. Fewer insertions marked abundant cord blood beta clonotypes; young adult naive trended weakly, memory not at all.

These data also featured in a second study, about T cells expressing NK-cell markers.

The TCR originated in a woman aged 18-29 years in good health. The chain is built from TRBV20-1 and TRBJ2-3, with 10 bases lining up with TRBD2. Input material: PBMCs. The CDR3 loop is CSARGSSGSRTDTQYF. The DNA of the CDR3 is TGCAGTGCTAGGGGTTCTAGCGGGAGTAGAACAGATACGCAGTATTTT.